The 9 T cell receptor beta chains below were found in one sample sequenced in a study of T cells in Graves' hyperthyroidism and ophthalmopathy (dated by TCRdb to between 2019 and 2020). Library creation used multiplex PCR. These reads were obtained on an Illumina HiSeq 2000. Amplification of TCR beta CDR3 regions was carried out from RNA transcripts. For the first round of RT-PCR on the TCR CDR3, the HTBI primer set was used together with the Qiagen OneStep RT-PCR kit. TCRdb handled the public reads itself, with Q25 trimming in fastp and clone calling in MiXCR, and kept productive beta chains. Entries are consolidated by CDR3 protein sequence, retaining the most common genes and DNA. For this sample the table gives roughly 740,000 distinct CDR3 sequences, of which over 15% were detected only once. 8.4% of the sample is in the top ten clones. The sample consisted of blood. These receptors were collected from a young man with Graves' hyperthyroidism.

In this sample, this clonotype turned up many times. The chain uses TRBV20-1 and TRBJ2-5, with D perhaps TRBD1 (6 bases). V was clipped by 2 bases and J by 5 bases, with 24 bases between them. Germline assignment: CDR1 DFQATT and CDR2 SNEGSKA (reference sequence). The CDR3 consists of 17 residues. Here the CDR3 reads CSARNPHRVLQRETQYF. In DNA form, the CDR3 reads TGCAGTGCTAGAAACCCTCACAGGGTCTTACAACGGGAGACCCAGTACTTC.

This clonotype occurred many times. V gene TRBV5-1 combines with J gene TRBJ2-1, with a tentative D call TRBD2 (5 bases). The CDR3 is made up of 14 amino acids. Germline V lookup: CDR1 SGHRS, CDR2 YFSETQ. Trimming pared 2 bases from V and 8 bases from J, leaving 14 bases between. CDR3 protein: CASSFRSAADEQFF. In DNA form, the CDR3 reads TGCGCCAGCAGCTTCAGGTCAGCGGCCGATGAGCAGTTCTTC. The variable domain in full, with the rest retrieved from reference TRBV5-1 and TRBJ2-1, is KAGVTQTPRYLIKTRGQQVTLSCSPISGHRSVSWYQQTPGQGLQFLFEYFSETQRNKGNFPGRFSGRQFSNSRSEMNVSTLELGDSALYLCASSFRSAADEQFFGPGTRLTVL.

This clonotype was observed at least ten times. The rearrangement uses TRBV6-5 and TRBJ2-1; unclear D gene. This CDR3 comprises 14 residues. V lost 2 bases and J lost 5, with 10 bases in between. The germline gives CDR1 MNHEY, CDR2 SVGAGI. Here the CDR3 DNA reads TGTGCCAGCAGTTACGCGACTTCCGACAATGAGCAGTTCTTC. As protein: CASSYATSDNEQFF.

This clonotype came up many times. The V and J genes are TRBV2 and TRBJ2-5, with TRBD1 identical over 12 bases. This CDR3 comprises 16 residues. Trimming cost V 2 bases and J 5 bases; bases outside gene matches: 6. In germline, CDR1 is SNHLY, CDR2 FYNNEI. This CDR3 is CASSERGTGGGETQYF. The CDR3 DNA reads as TGTGCCAGCAGTGAAAGGGGGACAGGGGGCGGTGAGACCCAGTACTTC.

This clonotype was found many times. V usage is TRBV7-2 and J usage is TRBJ2-1; D not resolved. Per the germline V gene, CDR1 is SGHTA and CDR2 is FQGNSA. The germline V and J ends were trimmed by 1 base and 8 bases, with 9 bases remaining between them. The CDR3 has 13 amino acids. CDR3 nucleotides: TGTGCCAGCAGCTTAGACTTAAGGGATGAGCAGTTCTTC. Encoded protein: CASSLDLRDEQFF.

The chain carries TRBV27 and TRBJ1-6; possible D gene TRBD1, 6 bases. V dropped 6 bases and J dropped 4 bases, with 16 bases sitting between them. The CDR3 sequence is 16 residues long. Germline V gene data show CDR1 as MNHEY and CDR2 as SMNVEV (reference sequence). The CDR3 spells CASSHRVGGYNSPLHF. The DNA of the CDR3 is TGTGCCAGCAGCCACAGGGTGGGGGGTTATAATTCACCCCTCCACTTT.

The CDR3 sequence is CASRVLAGGPYEQYF. DNA of the CDR3: TGTGCCAGCAGGGTCCTAGCGGGAGGGCCCTACGAGCAGTACTTC. The J gene is TRBJ2-7, the V gene TRBV7-8, with 12 bases lining up with TRBD2. Trimming removed 6 bases from V and 2 bases from J; junction bases left unmatched: 5. Germline V CDR1 and CDR2: SGHVS, FQNEAQ. This CDR3 has 15 residues.

CDR3 amino acids: CASSQDGQGAYEQYF. DNA of the CDR3: TGCGCCAGCAGCCAAGATGGGCAGGGGGCGTACGAGCAGTACTTC. The V and J genes are TRBV4-3 and TRBJ2-7, with TRBD1 matching over 8 bases. V lost 0 bases to trimming and J lost 4 bases; unmatched junction nucleotides: 5. Per the germline V gene, CDR1 is LGHNA and CDR2 is YSLEER. CDR3 length equals 15 residues.

The J gene is TRBJ2-7, the V gene TRBV6-1; perhaps D is TRBD1 or TRBD2 (5 bases each). V gave up 11 bases and J gave up 7 bases, with 21 bases separating them. The germline V gene has CDR1 MNHNS and CDR2 SASEGT. The CDR3 extends over 13 amino acids. CDR3 sequence: CAGASGPAGEQYF. As DNA, the CDR3 is TGTGCCGGAGCCTCGGGACCGGCCGGGGAGCAGTACTTC.